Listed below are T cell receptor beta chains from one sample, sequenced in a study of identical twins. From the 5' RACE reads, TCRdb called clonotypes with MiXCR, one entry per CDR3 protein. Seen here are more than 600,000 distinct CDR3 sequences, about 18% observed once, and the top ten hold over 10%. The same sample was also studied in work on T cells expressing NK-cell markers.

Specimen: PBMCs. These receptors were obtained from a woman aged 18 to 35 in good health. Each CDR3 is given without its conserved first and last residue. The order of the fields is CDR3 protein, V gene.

CDR3 protein: ASSSKHSGGSTDTQY; V gene: TRBV7-7
CDR3 protein: ASSLPPDTQY; V gene: TRBV12-3/TRBV12-4
CDR3 protein: ASSPGIGNEQF; V gene: TRBV11-3
CDR3 protein: ASSRDRTYTDTQY; V gene: TRBV11-2
CDR3 protein: ASSPGASGANVLT; V gene: TRBV6-2/TRBV6-3
CDR3 protein: SAIRVVSYEQY; V gene: TRBV20-1
CDR3 protein: ASSYSASGTDYEQY; V gene: TRBV6-5
CDR3 protein: ASSLIAGGTEGNEQF; V gene: TRBV6-5
CDR3 protein: SARVTGRDTGELF; V gene: TRBV20-1
CDR3 protein: ASSLRPPRLAGGDEQF; V gene: TRBV11-1
CDR3 protein: ASNPSWAGNYGYT; V gene: TRBV27
CDR3 protein: ASSLRPGNTGELF; V gene: TRBV5-1
CDR3 protein: SARPQGTYEQY; V gene: TRBV20-1
CDR3 protein: ASSLVLQSSGANVLT; V gene: TRBV7-2
CDR3 protein: ASSSDSYEQY; V gene: TRBV5-1
CDR3 protein: TSSQDTGHKIGYT; V gene: TRBV4-3
CDR3 protein: LSGSAYNEQF; V gene: TRBV20-1
CDR3 protein: AISEGPSYEQY; V gene: TRBV10-3
CDR3 protein: ASTRGRTNEQF; V gene: TRBV12-3/TRBV12-4
CDR3 protein: SARGTVSEAF; V gene: TRBV20-1